The clone carrying this T cell receptor (beta chain) was seen more than once but under ten times. Its matching antigen is unknown. The CDR3 is 14 residues long. Between the trimmed V and J ends, which lost 5 bases and 7 bases, there was a span of 18 bases. CDR1 is SGHVS and CDR2 is FQNEAQ in the germline V gene. The amount of total RNA extracted per sample was at least 5.5 micrograms. This sample stems from a study of blood T cells in healthy people across ages. General study points: Across samples, TCR beta diversity tracked strongly with naive T cell percentage.

Alongside a J-beta primer mix, a sample-barcoded 5' primer served in a second PCR lasting 7 to 11 cycles. Through a template-switch adaptor with 12 random nucleotides, each cDNA molecule received a tag. TCRdb ran MiXCR on the 5' RACE reads and lists one entry per CDR3 protein. The sample lists 700,000 to 900,000 distinct CDR3 sequences, 53% occurring once. The sequenced sample consisted of blood. The gene calls are TRBV7-8 and TRBJ2-7; possibly TRBD2 for D (5 bases). The TCR sequence derives from a man older than 75 in good health. The CDR3 protein is CASSPRALRGEQYF. As DNA, the CDR3 is TGTGCCAGCAGCCCTAGGGCGTTGCGCGGGGAGCAGTACTTC.